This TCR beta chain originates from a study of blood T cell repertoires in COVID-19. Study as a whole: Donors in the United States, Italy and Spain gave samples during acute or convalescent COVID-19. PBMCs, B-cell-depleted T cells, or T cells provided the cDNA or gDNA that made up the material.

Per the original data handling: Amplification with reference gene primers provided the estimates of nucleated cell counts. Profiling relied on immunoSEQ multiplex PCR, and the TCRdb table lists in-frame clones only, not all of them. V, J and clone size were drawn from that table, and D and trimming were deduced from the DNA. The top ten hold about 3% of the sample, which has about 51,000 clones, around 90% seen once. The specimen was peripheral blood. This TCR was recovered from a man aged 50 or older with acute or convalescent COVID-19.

The CDR3: CASSLVAGGGSGNTIYF. CDR3 bases: TGTGCCAGCAGCTTAGTGGCAGGGGGAGGCTCTGGAAACACCATATATTTT. The genes are TRBV7-8 and TRBJ1-3; 7 positions agree with TRBD1. The CDR3 loop spans 17 amino acids. V shed 1 base, J shed 0 bases, and the junction held 6 bases outside the gene matches. Germline CDR1 and CDR2: SGHVS and FQNEAQ. Based on the CDR3 plus reference TRBV7-8 and TRBJ1-3, the full variable domain is GAGVSQSPRYKVAKRGQDVALRCDPISGHVSLFWYQQALGQGPEFLTYFQNEAQLDKSGLPSDRFFAERPEGSVSTLKIQRTQQEDSAVYLCASSLVAGGGSGNTIYFGEGSWLTVV.